These 3 T cell receptor beta chains were all obtained from the same sample, sequenced in a study of blood T cells in healthy people across ages. Combining a sample-barcoded 5' primer with a J-beta primer mix, a second PCR ran for about 6 to 12 cycles. In TCRdb, the 5' RACE reads were re-called with MiXCR into one record per CDR3 protein. The data show more than 900,000 distinct CDR3 sequences, roughly 28% seen once. This sample also appeared in a second study, on T cells of mothers and their children.

The specimen was blood. The receptors were gathered from a woman in her forties in good health.

This clonotype was observed a handful of times. The chain is built from TRBV7-2 and TRBJ1-6; D not resolved. Germline CDR1 reads SGHTA; CDR2 reads FQGNSA. CDR3 length equals 11 residues. Trimming pared 5 bases from V and 15 bases from J, leaving 11 bases between. As DNA, the CDR3 is TGTGCCAGCAGCAACGGGAATCTCCTCCACTTT. Translating gives CASSNGNLLHF. Drawing the rest from reference TRBV7-2 and TRBJ1-6, the complete variable domain is GAGVSQSPSNKVTEKGKDVELRCDPISGHTALYWYRQSLGQGLEFLIYFQGNSAPDKSGLPSDRFSAERTGGSVSTLTIQRTQQEDSAVYLCASSNGNLLHFGNGTRLTVT.

This clonotype was seen more than once but under ten times. The chain joins TRBV6-5 to TRBJ1-1; D gene uncertain. The germline CDR1 and CDR2 sequences are MNHEY and SVGAGI. The CDR3 has 14 residues. Trimming cost V 5 bases and J 0 bases, with 10 bases left between them. The CDR3 sequence: CASSPHEVNTEAFF. The DNA for the CDR3 is TGTGCCAGCAGTCCACACGAGGTGAACACTGAAGCTTTCTTT.

This chain joins TRBV4-1 and TRBJ1-1; weak D call: TRBD1 (5 bases). CDR1 is MGHRA, CDR2 YSYEKL, per germline. V lost 0 bases and J lost 5, with 13 bases in between. The CDR3 is 15 amino acids. Here the CDR3 DNA reads TGCGCCAGCAGCCAAGATCCAGGGTCGGTAACTGAAGCTTTCTTT. Its translation is CASSQDPGSVTEAFF.